Sequencing of this T cell receptor beta chain was carried out in a study of T cells after yellow fever vaccination. At the level of the study: SMART-Seq v4 Ultra Low Input served to prepare low-cell-number fractions.

The CDR3 has 13 amino acids. V was trimmed by 4 bases and J by 4 bases, leaving 10 bases between them. Germline CDR1 SEHNR, CDR2 FQNEAQ (reference sequence). Notes on the study in general: Weaker, the secondary response peaked sooner, at day 5 versus 15.

MiXCR, applied by TCRdb to the 5' RACE reads, yields one record per CDR3 protein. The table shows 200,000 to 300,000 distinct CDR3 sequences, with over 10% occurring only once. Of note for this clonotype: The antigen is not known.

This sample comprised CD4+ T cells sorted from PBMCs, obtained 45 days after the yellow fever booster vaccination. This sequence was found in a man younger than 40 who received the YFV17D yellow fever vaccine. The rearrangement links TRBV7-9 to TRBJ1-2; D might be TRBD1 (5 bases). The CDR3 loop is CASSSGRGYGYTF. The CDR3 DNA reads as TGTGCCAGCAGCTCGGGACGGGGCTATGGCTACACCTTC.